This note documents a single T cell receptor (beta chain) sequence. Its specificity is not known. This CDR3 contains 13 residues. Germline-derived CDR1 and CDR2 are LGHNA and YSLEER. V shed 5 bases and J shed 4 bases, with 11 bases lying between them. These data come from a study of graft-versus-host responses after intestinal transplantation. Study background: Following induction with anti-thymocyte globulin, all recipients were given tacrolimus and steroids for around three years.

Overall study findings and caveats: Early declines in HvG clones that occurred post-transplant were associated with peak circulating GvH clone levels.

Assay: immunoSEQ multiplex PCR; the TCRdb copy retains only in-frame clones and omits some. The sample records around 110,000 clones, around nine tenths being singletons. The receptor was isolated from a human donor who received an intestinal transplant. This sequence joins TRBV4-3 and TRBJ2-5; a possible D gene is TRBD1 (6 bases). This specimen consisted of unstimulated CD4+ T cells sorted from spleen or lymph node cells, obtained before intestinal transplant. Written as DNA, the CDR3 is TGCGCCAGCAGCTTAGGACAGTTAGAGACCCAGTACTTC. Its translation is CASSLGQLETQYF.